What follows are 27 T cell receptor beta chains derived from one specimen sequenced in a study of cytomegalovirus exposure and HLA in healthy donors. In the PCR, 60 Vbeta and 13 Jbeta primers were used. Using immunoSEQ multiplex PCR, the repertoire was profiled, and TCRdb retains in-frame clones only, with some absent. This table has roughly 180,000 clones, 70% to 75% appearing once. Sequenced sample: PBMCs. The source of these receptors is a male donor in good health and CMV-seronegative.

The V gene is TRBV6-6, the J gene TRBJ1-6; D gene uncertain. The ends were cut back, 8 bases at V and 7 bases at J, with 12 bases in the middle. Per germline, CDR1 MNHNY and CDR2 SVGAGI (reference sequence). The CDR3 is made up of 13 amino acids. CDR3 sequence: CASCGPRNSPLHF. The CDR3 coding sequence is TGTGCCAGCTGCGGTCCAAGAAATTCACCCCTCCACTTT.

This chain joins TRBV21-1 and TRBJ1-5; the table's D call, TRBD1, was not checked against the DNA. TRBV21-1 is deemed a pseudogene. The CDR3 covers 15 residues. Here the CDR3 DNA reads TGTGCCAGCAGCAAAGTTCGACAGGGCTTCAGGGCCCAGCATTTT. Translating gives CASSKVRQGFRAQHF.

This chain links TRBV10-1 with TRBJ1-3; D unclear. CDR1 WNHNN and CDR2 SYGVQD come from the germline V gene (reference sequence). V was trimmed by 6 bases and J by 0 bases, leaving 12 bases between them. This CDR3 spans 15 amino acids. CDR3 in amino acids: CASSQTGVSGNTIYF. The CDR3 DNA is TGCGCCAGCAGCCAGACCGGGGTCTCTGGAAACACCATATATTTT.

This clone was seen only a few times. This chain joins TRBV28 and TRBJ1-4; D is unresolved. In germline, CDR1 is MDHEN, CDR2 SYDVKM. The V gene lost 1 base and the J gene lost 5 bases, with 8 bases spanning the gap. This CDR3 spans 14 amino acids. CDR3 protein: CASSLSRENEKLFF. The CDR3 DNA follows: TGTGCCAGCAGTTTATCCCGGGAGAATGAAAAACTGTTTTTT.

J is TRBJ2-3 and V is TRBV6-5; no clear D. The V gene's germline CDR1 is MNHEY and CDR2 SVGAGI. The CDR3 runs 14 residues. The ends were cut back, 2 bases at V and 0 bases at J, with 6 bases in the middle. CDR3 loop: CASSYASSTDTQYF. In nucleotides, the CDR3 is TGTGCCAGCAGTTACGCGTCTAGCACAGATACGCAGTATTTT.

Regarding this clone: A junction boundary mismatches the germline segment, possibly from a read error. CDR3 sequence (DNA): TGTGGGGGGGGGAATGAGCAGTTCTTC. Amino acid sequence: CGGGNEQFF. The rearrangement links TRBV29-1 to TRBJ2-1; 7 bases fit TRBD2. The CDR3 is 9 amino acids. Germline V gene data show CDR1 as SQVTM and CDR2 as ANQGSEA.

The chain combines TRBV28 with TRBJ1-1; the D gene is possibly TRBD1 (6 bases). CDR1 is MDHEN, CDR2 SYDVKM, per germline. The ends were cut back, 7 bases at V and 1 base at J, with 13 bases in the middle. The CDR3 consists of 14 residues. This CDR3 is CASTQGQWNTEAFF. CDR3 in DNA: TGTGCCAGCACCCAGGGGCAGTGGAACACTGAAGCTTTCTTT.

DNA of the CDR3: TGCAGCGTTATCTCTCCCAGCAATTCAGGGGCCAACTATGGCTACACCTTC. It encodes CSVISPSNSGANYGYTF. The rearrangement joins TRBV29-1 to TRBJ1-2, with D perhaps TRBD1 (6 bases). The CDR3 has 17 residues. V dropped 5 bases and J dropped 2 bases, with 24 bases sitting between them. The germline CDR1 and CDR2 sequences are SQVTM and ANQGSEA.

The CDR3 DNA is TGTGCCAGCAGTTTAGCCAGGGAAGGTCAGCCCCAGCATTTT. It yields the protein CASSLAREGQPQHF. This chain links TRBV27 with TRBJ1-5, with D tentatively TRBD1 (5 bases). The germline CDR1 and CDR2 sequences are MNHEY and SMNVEV (reference sequence). This CDR3 region has 14 residues. The germline V and J ends were trimmed by 2 bases and 6 bases, with 11 bases remaining between them.

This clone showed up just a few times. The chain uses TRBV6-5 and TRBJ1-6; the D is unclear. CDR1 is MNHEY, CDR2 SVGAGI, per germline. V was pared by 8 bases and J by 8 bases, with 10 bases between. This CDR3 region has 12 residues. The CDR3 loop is CASGLRDSPLHF. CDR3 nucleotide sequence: TGTGCCAGCGGCCTCCGGGATTCACCCCTCCACTTT.

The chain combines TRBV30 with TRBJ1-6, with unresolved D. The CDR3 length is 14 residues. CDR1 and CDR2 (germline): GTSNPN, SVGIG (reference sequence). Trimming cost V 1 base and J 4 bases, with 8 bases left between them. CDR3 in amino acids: CAWSAQVYNSPLHF. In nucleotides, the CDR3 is TGTGCCTGGAGTGCCCAGGTTTATAATTCACCCCTCCACTTT.

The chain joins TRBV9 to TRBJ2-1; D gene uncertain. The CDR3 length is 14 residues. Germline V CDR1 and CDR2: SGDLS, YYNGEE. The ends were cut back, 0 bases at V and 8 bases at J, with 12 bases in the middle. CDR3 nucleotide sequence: TGTGCCAGCAGCGTAGCTGGTTCAGGCGATGAGCAGTTCTTC. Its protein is CASSVAGSGDEQFF.

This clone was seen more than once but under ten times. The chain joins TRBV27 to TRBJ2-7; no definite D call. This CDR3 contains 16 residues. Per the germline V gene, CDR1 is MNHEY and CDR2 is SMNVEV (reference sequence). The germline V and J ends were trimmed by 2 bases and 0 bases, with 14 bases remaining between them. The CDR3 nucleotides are TGTGCCAGCAGTTTAATGCCCAGGATGGACTCCTACGAGCAGTACTTC. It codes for CASSLMPRMDSYEQYF.

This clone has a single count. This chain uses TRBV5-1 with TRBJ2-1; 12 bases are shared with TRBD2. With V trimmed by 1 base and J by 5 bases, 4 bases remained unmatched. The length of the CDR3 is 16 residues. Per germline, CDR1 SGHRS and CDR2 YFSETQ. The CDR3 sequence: CASSLRWTSGDNEQFF. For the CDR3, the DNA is TGCGCCAGCAGCTTGAGGTGGACTAGCGGGGACAATGAGCAGTTCTTC.

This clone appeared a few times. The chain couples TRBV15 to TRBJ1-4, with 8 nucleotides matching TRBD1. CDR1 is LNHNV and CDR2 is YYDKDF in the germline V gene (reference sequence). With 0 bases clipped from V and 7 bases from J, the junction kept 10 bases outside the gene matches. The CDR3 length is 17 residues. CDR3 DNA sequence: TGTGCCACCAGCAGAGATTACAGGGGGTCACTCGGTGAAAAACTGTTTTTT. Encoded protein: CATSRDYRGSLGEKLFF.

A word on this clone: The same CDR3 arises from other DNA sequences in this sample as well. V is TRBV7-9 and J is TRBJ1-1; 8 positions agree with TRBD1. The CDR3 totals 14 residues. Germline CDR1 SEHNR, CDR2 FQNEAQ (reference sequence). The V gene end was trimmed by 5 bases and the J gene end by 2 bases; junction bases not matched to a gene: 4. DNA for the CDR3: TGTGCCAGCAGCATCGGACAGGGAAACACTGAAGCTTTCTTT. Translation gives CASSIGQGNTEAFF.

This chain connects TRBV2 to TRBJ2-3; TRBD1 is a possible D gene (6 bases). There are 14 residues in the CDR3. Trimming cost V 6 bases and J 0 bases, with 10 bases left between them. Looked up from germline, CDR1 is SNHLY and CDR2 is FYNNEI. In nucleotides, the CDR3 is TGTGCCAGCAGGCGGACAGTTAGCACAGATACGCAGTATTTT. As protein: CASRRTVSTDTQYF.

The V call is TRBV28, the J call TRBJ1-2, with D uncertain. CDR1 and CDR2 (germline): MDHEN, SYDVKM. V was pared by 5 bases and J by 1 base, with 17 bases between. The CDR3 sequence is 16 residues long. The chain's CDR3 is CASSPTVRRSNYGYTF. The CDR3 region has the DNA TGTGCCAGCAGTCCCACCGTGAGGCGGAGTAACTATGGCTACACCTTC.

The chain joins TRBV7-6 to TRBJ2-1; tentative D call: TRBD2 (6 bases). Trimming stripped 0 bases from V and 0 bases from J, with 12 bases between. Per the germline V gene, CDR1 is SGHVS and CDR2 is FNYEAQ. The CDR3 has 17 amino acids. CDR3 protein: CASSLAAGGDSYNEQFF. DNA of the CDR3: TGTGCCAGCAGCTTAGCGGCTGGCGGGGACTCCTACAATGAGCAGTTCTTC.

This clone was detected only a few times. CDR3 protein: CASSTGTENTEAFF. CDR3 sequence (DNA): TGTGCCAGCAGCACCGGGACAGAGAACACTGAAGCTTTCTTT. The chain is built from TRBV6-4 and TRBJ1-1, with 7 bases matching TRBD1. Germline V lookup: CDR1 MRHNA, CDR2 SNTAGT. CDR3 length: 14 amino acids. Trimming at V came to 6 bases and at J to 1 base, leaving 5 bases not matched to a gene.

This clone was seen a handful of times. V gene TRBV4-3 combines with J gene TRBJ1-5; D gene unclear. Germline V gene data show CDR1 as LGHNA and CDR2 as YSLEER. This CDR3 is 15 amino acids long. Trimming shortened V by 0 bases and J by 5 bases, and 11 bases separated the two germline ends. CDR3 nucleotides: TGCGCCAGCAGCCAAGATCGACACGTGGATCAGCCCCAGCATTTT. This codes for CASSQDRHVDQPQHF.

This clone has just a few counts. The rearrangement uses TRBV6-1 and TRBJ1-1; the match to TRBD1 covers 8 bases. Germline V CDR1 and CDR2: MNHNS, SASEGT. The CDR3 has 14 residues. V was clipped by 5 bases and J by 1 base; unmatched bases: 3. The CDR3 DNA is TGTGCCAGCAGTTGGGGACAGGCGAACACTGAAGCTTTCTTT. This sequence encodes CASSWGQANTEAFF.

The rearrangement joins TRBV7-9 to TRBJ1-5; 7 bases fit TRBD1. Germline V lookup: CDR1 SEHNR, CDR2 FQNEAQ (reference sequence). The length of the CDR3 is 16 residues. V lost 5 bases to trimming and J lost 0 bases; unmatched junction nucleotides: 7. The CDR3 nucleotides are TGTGCCAGCAGCAAGTGGACAGGCAATAGCAATCAGCCCCAGCATTTT. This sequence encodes CASSKWTGNSNQPQHF.

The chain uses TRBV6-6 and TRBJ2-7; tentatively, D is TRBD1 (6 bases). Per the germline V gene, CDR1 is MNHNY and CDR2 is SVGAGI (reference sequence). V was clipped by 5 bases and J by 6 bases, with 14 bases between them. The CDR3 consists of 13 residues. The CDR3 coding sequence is TGTGCCAGCAGTCAACAGGGTTACGGCGAGCAGTACTTC. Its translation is CASSQQGYGEQYF.

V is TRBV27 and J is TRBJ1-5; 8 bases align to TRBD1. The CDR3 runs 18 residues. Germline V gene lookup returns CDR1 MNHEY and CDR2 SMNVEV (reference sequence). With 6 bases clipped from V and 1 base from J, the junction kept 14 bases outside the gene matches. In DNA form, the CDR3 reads TGTGCCAGCAGCCCACAACCAGGGGGCGAGTGGAGCAATCAGCCCCAGCATTTT. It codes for CASSPQPGGEWSNQPQHF.

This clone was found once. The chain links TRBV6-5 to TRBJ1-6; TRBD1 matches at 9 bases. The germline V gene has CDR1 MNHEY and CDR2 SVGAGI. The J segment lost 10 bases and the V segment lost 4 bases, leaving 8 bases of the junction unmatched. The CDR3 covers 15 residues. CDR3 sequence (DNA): TGTGCCAGCAGTTCAGAACAGGGGGCCGAGTCACCCCTCCACTTT. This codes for CASSSEQGAESPLHF.

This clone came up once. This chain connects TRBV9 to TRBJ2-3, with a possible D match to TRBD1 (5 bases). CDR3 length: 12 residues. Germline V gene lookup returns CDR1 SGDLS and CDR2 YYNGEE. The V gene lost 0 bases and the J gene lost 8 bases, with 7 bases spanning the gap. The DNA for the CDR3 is TGTGCCAGCAGCGTAGATAGGGGTACGCAGTATTTT. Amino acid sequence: CASSVDRGTQYF. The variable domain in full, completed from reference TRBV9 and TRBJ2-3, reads DSGVTQTPKHLITATGQRVTLRCSPRSGDLSVYWYQQSLDQGLQFLIQYYNGEERAKGNILERFSAQQFPDLHSELNLSSLELGDSALYFCASSVDRGTQYFGPGTRLTVL.